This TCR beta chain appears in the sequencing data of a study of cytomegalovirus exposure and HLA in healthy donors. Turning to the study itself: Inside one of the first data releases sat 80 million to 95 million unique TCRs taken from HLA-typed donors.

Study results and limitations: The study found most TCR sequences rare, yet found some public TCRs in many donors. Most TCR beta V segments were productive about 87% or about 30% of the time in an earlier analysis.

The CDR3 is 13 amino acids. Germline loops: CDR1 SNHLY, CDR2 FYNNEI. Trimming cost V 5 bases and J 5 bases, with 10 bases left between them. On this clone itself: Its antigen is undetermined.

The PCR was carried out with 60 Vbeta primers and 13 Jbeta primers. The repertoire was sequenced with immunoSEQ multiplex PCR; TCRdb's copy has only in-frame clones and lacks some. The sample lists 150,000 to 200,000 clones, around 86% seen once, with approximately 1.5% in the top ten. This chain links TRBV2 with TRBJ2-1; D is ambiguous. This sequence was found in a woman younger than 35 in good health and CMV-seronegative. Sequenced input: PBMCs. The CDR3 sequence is CASSSLEHNEQFF. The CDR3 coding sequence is TGTGCCAGCAGTAGTTTGGAGCACAATGAGCAGTTCTTC.